The next 8 T cell receptor beta chains were all read from a single sample in a study of T cells in Graves' hyperthyroidism and ophthalmopathy. The source material, RNA transcripts, was used to amplify TCR beta CDR3 regions. The study used the HTBI primer set for a first-round RT-PCR of the TCR CDR3. One entry per CDR3 protein, called by TCRdb with MiXCR from the multiplex PCR reads. The sample has about 180,000 distinct CDR3 sequences, about 17% seen once; the top ten hold about 31%. Sequenced: blood. Receptor source: a woman aged 50 to 60 with Graves' hyperthyroidism.

In its sample, this clonotype was seen a few times. This chain uses TRBV18 with TRBJ2-2; 7 nucleotides line up with TRBD1. Looked up from germline, CDR1 is KGHSH and CDR2 is LQKENI. This CDR3 contains 15 residues. Unmatched junction bases numbered 4, after V lost 2 bases and J lost 4 bases. CDR3 sequence: CASSPDRVITGELFF. In DNA form, the CDR3 reads TGTGCCAGCTCACCAGACAGGGTGATCACCGGGGAGCTGTTTTTT.

This clonotype was observed at least ten times. The chain is built from TRBV19 and TRBJ1-2; TRBD1 might be the D (6 bases). This CDR3 comprises 15 residues. CDR1 is LNHDA and CDR2 is SQIVND in the germline V gene (reference sequence). Trimming stripped 4 bases from V and 2 bases from J, with 14 bases between. CDR3 loop: CASSTWTAQNYGYTF. CDR3 bases: TGTGCCAGTAGTACATGGACAGCACAAAACTATGGCTACACCTTC.

This clonotype was seen a few times. Given the absence of the conserved phenylalanine or tryptophan at the CDR3 end, a read error is likely. The J gene is TRBJ2-4, the V gene TRBV11-2; no firm D call. The CDR3 length is 13 residues. The germline V gene encodes CDR1 SGHAT and CDR2 FQNNGV. V shed 5 bases and J shed 7 bases, with 12 bases lying between them. The CDR3 spells CASSIDRRNIQYL. CDR3 nucleotide sequence: TGTGCCAGCAGCATCGACCGACGGAACATTCAGTACCTC.

V usage is TRBV25-1 and J usage is TRBJ2-1; 15 bases are shared with TRBD2. Germline V gene sequence: CDR1 MGHDK, CDR2 SYGVNS. The CDR3 totals 17 residues. Unmatched junction bases numbered 4, after V lost 0 bases and J lost 7 bases. The CDR3 is CASSEYGTSGRRNEQFF. The CDR3 coding sequence is TGTGCCAGCAGTGAATATGGGACTAGCGGGAGGAGAAATGAGCAGTTCTTC.

This clonotype was counted many times. V and J are TRBV7-2 and TRBJ1-5; D is undetermined. The V end was cut by 6 bases, the J end by 0 bases, with 15 bases between. Germline V CDR1 and CDR2: SGHTA, FQGNSA. The CDR3 extends over 16 amino acids. The chain's CDR3 is CASSLGGSLSNQPQHF. Written as DNA, the CDR3 is TGTGCCAGCAGTCTGGGAGGTAGCCTTAGCAATCAGCCCCAGCATTTT.

The chain couples TRBV7-9 to TRBJ1-6; D unresolved. CDR1 and CDR2 (germline): SEHNR, FQNEAQ (reference sequence). V was trimmed by 1 base and J by 6 bases, leaving 7 bases between them. The CDR3 loop spans 14 amino acids. The CDR3 region is CASSLDTFNSPLHF. The CDR3 coding sequence is TGTGCCAGCAGCTTAGACACTTTTAATTCACCCCTCCACTTT.

The chain couples TRBV7-9 to TRBJ1-4; D may be TRBD1 (5 bases). Germline CDR1 SEHNR, CDR2 FQNEAQ (reference sequence). Trimming stripped 3 bases from V and 7 bases from J, with 9 bases between. The CDR3 is made up of 13 amino acids. CDR3 DNA: TGTGCCAGCAGCTTCGTGGGACTTGAAAAACTGTTTTTT. Its protein product is CASSFVGLEKLFF.

This clonotype was observed many times. V and J are TRBV19 and TRBJ1-2, with a possible D match to TRBD1 (5 bases). Deletions cut 6 bases from V and 4 bases from J, with 12 bases between. Germline lookup yields CDR1 LNHDA and CDR2 SQIVND (reference sequence). The CDR3 runs 13 residues. The CDR3 spells CASSRTGFYGYTF. CDR3 nucleotides: TGTGCCAGTAGCCGAACAGGTTTCTATGGCTACACCTTC. Looking up the rest from reference TRBV19 and TRBJ1-2 gives the full variable domain: DGGITQSPKYLFRKEGQNVTLSCEQNLNHDAMYWYRQDPGQGLRLIYYSQIVNDFQKGDIAEGYSVSREKKESFPLTVTSAQKNPTAFYLCASSRTGFYGYTFGSGTRLTVV.